This TCR beta chain stems from a study of PD-1 and CTLA-4 blockade in melanoma. The CDR3 totals 17 residues. The V end lost 5 bases, the J end lost 0 bases, and 19 bases lay between the germline ends. The germline V gene encodes CDR1 LNHDA and CDR2 SQIVND (reference sequence). Repertoires were generated with immunoSEQ multiplex PCR, while TCRdb's copy carries only in-frame clones and drops some. The sample gives about 18,000 clones, more than 65% of which show up once; approximately 16% is in the top ten. This clonotype was obtained from a human donor with melanoma. The chain uses TRBV19 and TRBJ1-1, with a tentative D call TRBD1 (5 bases). The sequences come from CD8+ T cells from peripheral blood, collected before anti-PD-1 treatment. The CDR3 region is CASSFWGSRVMNTEAFF. In DNA, the CDR3 is TGTGCCAGTAGTTTCTGGGGCAGTCGAGTCATGAACACTGAAGCTTTCTTT.